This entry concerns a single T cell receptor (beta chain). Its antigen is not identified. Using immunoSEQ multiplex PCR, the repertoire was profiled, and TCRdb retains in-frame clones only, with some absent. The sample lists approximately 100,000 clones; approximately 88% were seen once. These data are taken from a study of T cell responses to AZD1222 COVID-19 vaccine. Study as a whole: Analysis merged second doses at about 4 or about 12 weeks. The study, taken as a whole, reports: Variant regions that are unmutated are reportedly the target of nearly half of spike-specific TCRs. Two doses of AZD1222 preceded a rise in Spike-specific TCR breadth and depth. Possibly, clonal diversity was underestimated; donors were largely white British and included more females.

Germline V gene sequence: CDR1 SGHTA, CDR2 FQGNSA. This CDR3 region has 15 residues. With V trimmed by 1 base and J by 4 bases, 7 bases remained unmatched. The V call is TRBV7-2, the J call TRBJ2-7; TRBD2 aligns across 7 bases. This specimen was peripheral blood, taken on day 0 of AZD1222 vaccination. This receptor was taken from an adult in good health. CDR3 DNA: TGTGCCAGCAGCTTAGAGGGCGGGAGCTGGTACGAGCAGTACTTC. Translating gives CASSLEGGSWYEQYF.